This TCR beta chain came from a study of T cells in localized non-small cell lung cancer (dated by TCRdb to the early 2020s). A note on the overall study: The study analyzed T cell repertoires of about 230 early-stage NSCLC patients, comparing tumors and uninvolved tumor-adjacent lungs. The cohort comprised 236 treatment-naïve NSCLC patients with resected, localized lung tumors. A mean age of about 66 years was recorded for the NSCLC patients, of whom approximately 130 were male and about 100 were female. Study-level results and caveats: Because multi-region sequencing of the tumors was not done, intratumor heterogeneity could not be ruled out. Because the study design was exploratory, TCR variables were selected using unadjusted p-values without false-discovery rate correction. Longer overall survival was associated with higher T cell density in blood, whereas shorter survival was associated with higher clonality in adjacent lung. Of the top 100 tumor clones, a median of approximately 60 were detected in paired uninvolved adjacent lung; 28 were also among that lung's top 100. Uninvolved tumor-adjacent lung showed the highest T cell clonality, higher than tumor, which suggests more focused antigenic responses in the uninvolved tumor-adjacent lung.

At diagnosis, tumor, uninvolved tumor-adjacent lung and peripheral blood were collected and then preserved as a mix of FFPE and fresh-frozen material. For TCR repertoire profiling, blood samples were analyzed as peripheral blood mononuclear cells. Notes on this clone: The clone's antigen remains unknown. Base qualities were left out, and no much larger clone turns up one base away.

TCR beta CDR3 regions were sequenced from DNA using the immunoSEQ Assay. Per the authors' processing: To compute T cell density, TCR beta template counts were normalized to usable DNA, which was estimated by amplifying housekeeping genes. Using the preseqR package, richness was estimated by extrapolating to 120,000 templates for tissue samples and 400,000 templates for PBMC samples. Clonality was calculated as one minus Pielou's evenness. Tissue-enriched TCRs were identified by differential abundance testing using productive amino-acid clonotypes, minimum total count 5 and alpha 0.1. The Jaccard Index and the Morisita Overlap Index were used to measure repertoire overlap between compartments. GLIPH grouped TCR beta CDR3s together with public tetramer-defined viral CDR3s, and a viral motif had to include at least three viral sequences and show V-gene enrichment. Imported from immuneACCESS, the table was reduced by TCRdb to in-frame sequences with V and J called. These copies leave out some clones; in studies compared against another copy, an unresolved V gene accounts for under half, and the cause of the remainder is not known. Clonal size and the V and J genes are those of that table, whereas D and trimming came from the DNA. In this sample the table shows approximately 21,000 clones, less than 95% of which occur a single time. Jointly, the top ten make up about 7.1% of the sample.

The germline V gene sets CDR1 to KGHSH and CDR2 to LQKENI. V sheds 2 bases and J sheds 0 bases, leaving 8 bases between their ends. The CDR3 spans 16 residues, from the cysteine through the phenylalanine. The retained sequence is limited to the CDR3, 48 bases, with the frame set at the first base. The clonotype comes from a woman aged 40 to 75 with stage I lung adenocarcinoma. The rearrangement combines TRBV18 with TRBJ2-6; TRBD2 is possibly the D segment (6 matching bases). The sequencing used peripheral blood, collected before any cancer treatment. The CDR3 protein is CASSPAGNSGANVLTF. The nucleotides are TGTGCCAGCTCACCAGCGGGAAACTCTGGGGCCAACGTCCTGACTTTC. This CDR3, with the reference TRBV18 and TRBJ2-6 proteins standing in past its ends, gives the full variable domain NAGVMQNPRHLVRRRGQEARLRCSPMKGHSHVYWYRQLPEEGLKFMVYLQKENIIDESGMPKERFSAEFPKEGPSILRIQQVVRGDSAAYFCASSPAGNSGANVLTFGAGSRLTVL.